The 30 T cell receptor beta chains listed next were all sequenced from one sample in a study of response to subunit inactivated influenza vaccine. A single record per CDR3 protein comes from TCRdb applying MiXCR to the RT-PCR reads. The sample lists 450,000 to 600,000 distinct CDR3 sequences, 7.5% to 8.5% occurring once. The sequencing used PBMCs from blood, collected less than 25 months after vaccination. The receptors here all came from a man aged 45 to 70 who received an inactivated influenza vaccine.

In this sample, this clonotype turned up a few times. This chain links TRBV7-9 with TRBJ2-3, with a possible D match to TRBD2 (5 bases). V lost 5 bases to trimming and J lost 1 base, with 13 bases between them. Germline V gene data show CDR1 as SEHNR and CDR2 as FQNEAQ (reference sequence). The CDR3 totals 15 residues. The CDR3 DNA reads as TGTGCCAGCAGCCCCCGGGGTCATGGCACAGATACGCAGTATTTT. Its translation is CASSPRGHGTDTQYF.

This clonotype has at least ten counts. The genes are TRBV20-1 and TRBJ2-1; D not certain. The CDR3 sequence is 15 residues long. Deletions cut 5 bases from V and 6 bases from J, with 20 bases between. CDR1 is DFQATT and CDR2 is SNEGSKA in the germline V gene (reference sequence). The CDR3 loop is CSAGDIFSSTNEQFF. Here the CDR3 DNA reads TGCAGTGCTGGTGACATATTCTCCTCCACCAATGAGCAGTTCTTC.

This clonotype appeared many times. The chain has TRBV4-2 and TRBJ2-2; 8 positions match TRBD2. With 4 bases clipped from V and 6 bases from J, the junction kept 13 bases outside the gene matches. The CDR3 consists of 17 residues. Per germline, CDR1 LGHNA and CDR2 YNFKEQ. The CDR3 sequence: CASSRVGHGGASGELFF. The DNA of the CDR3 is TGTGCCAGCAGCCGGGTCGGGCACGGGGGGGCATCCGGGGAGCTGTTTTTT.

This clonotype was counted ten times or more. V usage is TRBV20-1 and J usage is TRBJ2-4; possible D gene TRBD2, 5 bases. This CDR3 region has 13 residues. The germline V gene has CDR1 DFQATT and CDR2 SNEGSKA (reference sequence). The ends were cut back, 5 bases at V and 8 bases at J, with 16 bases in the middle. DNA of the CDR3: TGCAGTGCTCCCCTGGGCGGGTTGGACATTCAGTACTTC. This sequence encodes CSAPLGGLDIQYF.

CDR3 sequence reads: CASSLFPGGPETDTQYF. The CDR3 nucleotides read TGCGCCAGCAGCTTGTTCCCCGGTGGCCCCGAAACAGATACGCAGTATTTT. The chain uses TRBV5-1 and TRBJ2-3; unclear D gene. Trimming left V 1 base short and J 3 bases short, with 18 bases between. Germline CDR1 and CDR2: SGHRS and YFSETQ. The CDR3 covers 17 residues.

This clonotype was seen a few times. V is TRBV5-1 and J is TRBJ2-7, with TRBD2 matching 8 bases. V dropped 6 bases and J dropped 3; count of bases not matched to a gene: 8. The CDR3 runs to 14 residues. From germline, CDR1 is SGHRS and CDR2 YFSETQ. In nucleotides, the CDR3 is TGCGCCAGCATGGCGGGACTAGATTTCTACGAGCAGTACTTC. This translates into CASMAGLDFYEQYF.

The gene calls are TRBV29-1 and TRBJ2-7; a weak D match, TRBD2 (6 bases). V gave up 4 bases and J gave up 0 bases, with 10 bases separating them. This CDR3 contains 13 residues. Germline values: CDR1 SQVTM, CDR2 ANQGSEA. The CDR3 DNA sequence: TGCAGCGTTGTGGCGGGGTTCTCCTACGAGCAGTACTTC. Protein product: CSVVAGFSYEQYF.

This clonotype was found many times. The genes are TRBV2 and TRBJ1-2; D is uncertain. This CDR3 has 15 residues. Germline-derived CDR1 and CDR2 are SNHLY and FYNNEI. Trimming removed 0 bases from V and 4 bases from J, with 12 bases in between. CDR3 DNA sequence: TGTGCCAGCAGTGAAGCGCGCAGCCCCGTCTATGGCTACACCTTC. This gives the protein CASSEARSPVYGYTF.

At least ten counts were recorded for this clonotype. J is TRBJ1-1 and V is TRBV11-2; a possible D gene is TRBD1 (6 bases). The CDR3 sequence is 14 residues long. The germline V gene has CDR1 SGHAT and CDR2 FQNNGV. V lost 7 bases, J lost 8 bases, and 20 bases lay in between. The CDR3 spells CASTWQGLGTEAFF. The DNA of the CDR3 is TGTGCCAGCACCTGGCAGGGGTTGGGTACGGAAGCTTTCTTT.

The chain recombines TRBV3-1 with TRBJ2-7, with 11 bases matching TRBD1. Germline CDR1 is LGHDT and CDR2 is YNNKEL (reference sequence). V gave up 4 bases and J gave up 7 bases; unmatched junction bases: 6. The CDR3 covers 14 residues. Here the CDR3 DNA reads TGTGCCAGCAGCCGTGGACAGGGGGCAGGGGAGCAGTACTTC. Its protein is CASSRGQGAGEQYF.

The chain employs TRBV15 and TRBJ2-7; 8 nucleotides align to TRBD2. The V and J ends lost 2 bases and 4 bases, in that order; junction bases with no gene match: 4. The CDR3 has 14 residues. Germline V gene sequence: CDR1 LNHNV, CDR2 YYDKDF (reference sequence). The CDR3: CATSRSGSRYEQYF. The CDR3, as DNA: TGTGCCACCAGCAGAAGCGGGAGTAGGTACGAGCAGTACTTC.

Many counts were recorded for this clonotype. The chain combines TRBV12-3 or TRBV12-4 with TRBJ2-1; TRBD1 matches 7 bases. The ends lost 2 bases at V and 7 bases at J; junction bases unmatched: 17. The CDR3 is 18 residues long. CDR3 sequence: CASSLYTKGAAPRNEQFF. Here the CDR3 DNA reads TGTGCCAGCAGTTTATATACGAAGGGGGCCGCTCCTCGTAATGAGCAGTTCTTC.

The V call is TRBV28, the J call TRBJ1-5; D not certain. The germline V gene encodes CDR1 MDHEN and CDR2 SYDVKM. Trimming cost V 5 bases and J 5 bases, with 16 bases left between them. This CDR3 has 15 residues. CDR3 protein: CASSPLIGSDQPQHF. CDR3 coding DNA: TGTGCCAGCAGTCCCCTTATCGGGTCTGATCAGCCCCAGCATTTT.

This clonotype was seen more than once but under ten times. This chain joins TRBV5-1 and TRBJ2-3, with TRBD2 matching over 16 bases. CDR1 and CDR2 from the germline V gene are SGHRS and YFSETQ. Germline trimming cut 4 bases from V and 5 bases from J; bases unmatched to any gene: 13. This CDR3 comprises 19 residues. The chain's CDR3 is CASSRGLAGGSTLGDTQYF. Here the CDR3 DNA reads TGCGCCAGCAGCCGGGGACTAGCGGGAGGGAGCACATTGGGAGATACGCAGTATTTT.

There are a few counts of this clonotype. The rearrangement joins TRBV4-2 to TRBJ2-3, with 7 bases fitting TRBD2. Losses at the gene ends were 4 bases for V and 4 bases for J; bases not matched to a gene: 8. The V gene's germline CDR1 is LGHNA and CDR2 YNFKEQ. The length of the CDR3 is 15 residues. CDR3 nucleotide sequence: TGTGCCAGCAGCCGCATTGGACTAGATGCAGATACGCAGTATTTT. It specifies CASSRIGLDADTQYF.

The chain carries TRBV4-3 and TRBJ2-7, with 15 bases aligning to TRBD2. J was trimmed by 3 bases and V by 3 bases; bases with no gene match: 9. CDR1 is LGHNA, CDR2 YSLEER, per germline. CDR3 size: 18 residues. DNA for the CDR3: TGCGCCAGCAGCCAGCAGCTAGGGACTAGCGGGGGGAGCTACGAGCAGTACTTC. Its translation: CASSQQLGTSGGSYEQYF.

The CDR3 nucleotides read TGCGCCAGCAGCTTGGGACAGGGGTTTAGGAATGAGCAGTTCTTC. The encoded protein is CASSLGQGFRNEQFF. The rearrangement uses TRBV5-1 and TRBJ2-1; 8 positions agree with TRBD1. From germline, CDR1 is SGHRS and CDR2 YFSETQ. The CDR3 loop spans 15 amino acids. V gave up 0 bases and J gave up 7 bases; unmatched junction bases: 6.

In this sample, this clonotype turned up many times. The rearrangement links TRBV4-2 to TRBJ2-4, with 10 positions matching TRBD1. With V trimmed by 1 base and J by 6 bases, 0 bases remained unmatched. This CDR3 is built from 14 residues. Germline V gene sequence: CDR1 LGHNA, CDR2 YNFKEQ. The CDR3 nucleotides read TGTGCCAGCAGCCAAGGACAGGGGGCAAACATTCAGTACTTC. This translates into CASSQGQGANIQYF.

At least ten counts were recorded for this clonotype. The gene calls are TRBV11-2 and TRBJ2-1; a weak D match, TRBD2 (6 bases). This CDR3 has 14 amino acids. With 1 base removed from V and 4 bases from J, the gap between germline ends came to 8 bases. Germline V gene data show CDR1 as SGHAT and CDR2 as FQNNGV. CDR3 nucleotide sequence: TGTGCCAGCAGCTTAGGGGCGGGGTACAATGAGCAGTTCTTC. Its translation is CASSLGAGYNEQFF.

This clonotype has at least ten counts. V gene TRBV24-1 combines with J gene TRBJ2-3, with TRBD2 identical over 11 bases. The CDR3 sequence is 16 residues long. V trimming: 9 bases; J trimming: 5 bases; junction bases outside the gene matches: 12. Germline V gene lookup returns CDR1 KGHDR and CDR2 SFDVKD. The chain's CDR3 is CATASLAGGSRDTQYF. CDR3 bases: TGTGCCACCGCATCTCTAGCGGGAGGATCGCGAGATACGCAGTATTTT.

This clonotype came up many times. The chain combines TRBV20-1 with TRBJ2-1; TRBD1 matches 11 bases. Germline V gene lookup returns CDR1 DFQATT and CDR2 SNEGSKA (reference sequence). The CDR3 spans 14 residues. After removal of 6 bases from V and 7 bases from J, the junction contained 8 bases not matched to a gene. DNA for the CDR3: TGCAGTGCCCCTGGCCGGGACAGGGGGAATGAGCAGTTCTTC. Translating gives CSAPGRDRGNEQFF.

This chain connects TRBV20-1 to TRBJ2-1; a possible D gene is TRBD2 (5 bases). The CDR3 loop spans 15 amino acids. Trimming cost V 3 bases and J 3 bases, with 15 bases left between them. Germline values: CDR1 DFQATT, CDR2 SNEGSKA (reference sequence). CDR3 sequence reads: CSASPRPGNYNEQFF. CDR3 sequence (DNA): TGCAGTGCTAGCCCCCGACCGGGGAACTACAATGAGCAGTTCTTC.

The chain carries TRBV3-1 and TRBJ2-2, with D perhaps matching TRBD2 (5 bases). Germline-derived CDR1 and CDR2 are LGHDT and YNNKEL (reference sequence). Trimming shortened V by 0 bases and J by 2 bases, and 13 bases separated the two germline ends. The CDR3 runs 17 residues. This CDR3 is CASSQEESGANTGELFF. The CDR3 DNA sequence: TGTGCCAGCAGCCAAGAGGAGAGCGGAGCCAACACCGGGGAGCTGTTTTTT.

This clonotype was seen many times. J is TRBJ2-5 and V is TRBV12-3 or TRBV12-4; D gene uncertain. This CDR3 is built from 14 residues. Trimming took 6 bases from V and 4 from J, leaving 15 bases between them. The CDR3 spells CASSDPEDRETQYF. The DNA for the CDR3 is TGTGCCAGCAGCGACCCCGAGGATAGAGAGACCCAGTACTTC.

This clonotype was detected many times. CDR3 DNA sequence: TGTGCCAGCAGCTTTGGGACGAATCAGCCCCAGCATTTT. Translating it yields CASSFGTNQPQHF. V is TRBV6-2 or TRBV6-3 and J is TRBJ1-5; D is perhaps TRBD1 (5 bases). The CDR3 contains 13 residues. CDR1 MNHEY and CDR2 SVGEGT come from the germline V gene. V was clipped by 6 bases and J by 4 bases, with 10 bases between them.

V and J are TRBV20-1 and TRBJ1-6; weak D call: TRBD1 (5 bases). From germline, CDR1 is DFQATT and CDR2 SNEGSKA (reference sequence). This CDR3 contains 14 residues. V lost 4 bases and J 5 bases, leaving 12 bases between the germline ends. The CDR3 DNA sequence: TGCAGTGCTACCACTGACAGTAATAATTCACCCCTCCACTTT. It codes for CSATTDSNNSPLHF.

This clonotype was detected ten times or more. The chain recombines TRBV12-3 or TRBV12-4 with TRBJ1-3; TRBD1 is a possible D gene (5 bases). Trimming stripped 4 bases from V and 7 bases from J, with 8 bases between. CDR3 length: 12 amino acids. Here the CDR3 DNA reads TGTGCCAGCAGTTGGGGACGGAACACCATATATTTT. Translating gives CASSWGRNTIYF.

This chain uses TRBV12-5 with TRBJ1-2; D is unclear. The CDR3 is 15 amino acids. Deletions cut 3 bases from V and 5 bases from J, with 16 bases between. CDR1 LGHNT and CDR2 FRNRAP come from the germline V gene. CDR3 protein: CASGLIGGPEYGYTF. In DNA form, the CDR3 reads TGTGCTAGTGGTTTAATTGGAGGTCCAGAGTATGGCTACACCTTC.

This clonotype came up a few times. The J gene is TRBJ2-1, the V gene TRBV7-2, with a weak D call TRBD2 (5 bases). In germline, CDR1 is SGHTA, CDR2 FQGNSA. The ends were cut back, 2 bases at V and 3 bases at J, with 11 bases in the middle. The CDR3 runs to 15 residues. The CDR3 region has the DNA TGTGCCAGCAGCTTATCACGGGGTGACTACAATGAGCAGTTCTTC. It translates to CASSLSRGDYNEQFF.

Here the CDR3 DNA reads TGTGCCAGCAGCTCACTTGGGCCCGGCGGTGAGCAGTTCTTC. It codes for CASSSLGPGGEQFF. This rearrangement joins TRBV7-9 to TRBJ2-1, with D unclear. The CDR3 loop spans 14 amino acids. In germline, CDR1 is SEHNR, CDR2 FQNEAQ (reference sequence). The V end lost 4 bases, the J end lost 9 bases, and 16 bases lay between the germline ends.